The 29 T cell receptor beta chains below all came from one sample that was sequenced in a study of tumor and adjacent non-tumor tissue in lung cancer. A modified ARM-PCR protocol with three rounds of nested PCR amplified TCRbeta. TCRdb called the multiplex PCR reads again in MiXCR, with one record for every CDR3 protein. This sample yields fewer than 150,000 distinct CDR3 sequences, of which around 61% are seen a single time; 18% belongs to the top ten. No cell sorting was done before RNA was extracted from the tissue. Sequencing used lung tumor tissue. These receptors originate from a man in his 60s with small cell lung cancer.

Comments on this clonotype: At one end the junction does not follow the germline gene, possibly because of a read error. This chain links TRBV20-1 with TRBJ1-5; 9 bases align to TRBD1. CDR3 length equals 13 residues. CDR1 is DFQATT and CDR2 is SNEGSKA in the germline V gene (reference sequence). CDR3 DNA sequence: TGCAGTGCTGAGGACAGGGGCAATAAGCCCCAGCATTTT. Its translation: CSAEDRGNKPQHF.

The sample holds one count of this clonotype. This chain joins TRBV6-1 and TRBJ1-1; no definite D call. The CDR3 loop spans 13 amino acids. Trimming stripped 6 bases from V and 7 bases from J, with 15 bases between. Germline assignment: CDR1 MNHNS and CDR2 SASEGT. The CDR3 spells CASRDWAGFEAFF. CDR3 DNA: TGTGCCAGCAGAGATTGGGCCGGGTTTGAAGCTTTCTTT.

This clonotype was detected once. This sequence joins TRBV20-1 and TRBJ2-7, with 8 bases identical to TRBD2. CDR1 and CDR2 from the germline V gene are DFQATT and SNEGSKA (reference sequence). This CDR3 region has 13 residues. The CDR3 is CSAIAGKSYEQYV. CDR3 bases: TGCAGTGCTATAGCGGGGAAGTCCTACGAGCAATACGTC.

The gene calls are TRBV11-2 and TRBJ1-5; D unresolved. The CDR3 is 13 amino acids. V was trimmed by 3 bases and J by 7 bases, leaving 10 bases between them. CDR1 and CDR2 (germline): SGHAT, FQNNGV. The CDR3 sequence is CASSFSGYQPQHF. The CDR3 DNA follows: TGTGCCAGCAGCTTTTCGGGGTACCAGCCCCAGCATTTT.

Many counts were recorded for this clonotype. V and J are TRBV6-5 and TRBJ2-7; D ambiguous. This CDR3 region has 14 residues. V lost 7 bases and J lost 0, with 13 bases in between. Germline V gives CDR1 MNHEY, CDR2 SVGAGI. CDR3 loop: CASMLTASSYEQYF. For the CDR3, the DNA is TGTGCCAGCATGTTGACTGCCAGCTCCTACGAGCAGTACTTC.

The chain is built from TRBV13 and TRBJ2-7, with D tentatively TRBD2 (5 bases). The CDR3 has 15 residues. V dropped 5 bases and J dropped 3 bases, with 17 bases sitting between them. Per the germline V gene, CDR1 is PRHDT and CDR2 is FYEKMQ (reference sequence). The CDR3 spells CASSPSGGVIYEQYF. CDR3 DNA sequence: TGTGCCAGCAGCCCCAGCGGCGGAGTTATCTACGAGCAGTACTTC.

On this clonotype: The conserved closing phenylalanine or tryptophan is absent in this CDR3, likely reflecting a read error. This chain connects TRBV20-1 to TRBJ1-1; a weak D match, TRBD1 (5 bases). The CDR3 extends over 13 amino acids. CDR1 and CDR2 from the germline V gene are DFQATT and SNEGSKA (reference sequence). Trimming removed 6 bases from V and 1 base from J, with 12 bases in between. CDR3 protein: CSASFGGNTEAFL. The CDR3 DNA is TGCAGTGCCTCCTTCGGGGGGAACACTGAAGCTTTCCTT.

Concerning this clonotype: A read error may explain this, as a much larger clone is one base away. The CDR3 ends on some other residue instead of the conserved phenylalanine or tryptophan, so this is likely a read error. The gene calls are TRBV5-4 and TRBJ2-3; D remains unclear. Germline V gives CDR1 SGHNT, CDR2 YYREEE (reference sequence). The CDR3 contains 14 residues. Between the trimmed V and J ends, which lost 0 bases and 5 bases, there was a span of 10 bases. CDR3 bases: TGTGCCAGCAGCTTGGGCCTTCTAGGAGATACGCAGTATCTT. This encodes CASSLGLLGDTQYL.

Notes on this clonotype: This may be a read error, as it is one base from a much larger clone. This chain links TRBV11-3 with TRBJ2-7; D not certain. Germline CDR1 is SGHNT and CDR2 is YENEEA. The CDR3 runs 13 residues. The DNA for the CDR3 is TGTGCCGGCAGCTTCGGCAATTCCTACGAGCAGTACTTC. Translated, it gives CAGSFGNSYEQYF.

Comment on this clonotype: The conserved final phenylalanine or tryptophan is absent from the CDR3, which likely points to a read error. The J gene is TRBJ2-1, the V gene TRBV20-1; 9 bases map to TRBD2. From germline, CDR1 is DFQATT and CDR2 SNEGSKA (reference sequence). CDR3 length: 14 residues. As DNA, the CDR3 is TGCAGTGGGGCGGGAGGGCTCTCCTACAATGTGCAGTTCCTC. Translated, it gives CSGAGGLSYNVQFL.

This chain connects TRBV6-6 to TRBJ2-5; D ambiguous. Deletions cut 6 bases from V and 4 bases from J, with 12 bases between. This CDR3 comprises 13 residues. Germline assignment: CDR1 MNHNY and CDR2 SVGAGI (reference sequence). The CDR3 loop is CASRYEAAETQYF. Written as DNA, the CDR3 is TGTGCCAGCAGGTACGAGGCAGCAGAGACCCAGTACTTC.

For this clonotype: An end of the junction differs from the germline gene, which may be a read error. The rearrangement joins TRBV6-5 to TRBJ1-6; no definite D call. CDR1 is MNHEY, CDR2 SVGAGI, per germline. The length of the CDR3 is 14 residues. The CDR3 protein is CASRTGLGNSPLHF. The CDR3 nucleotides read TGTGCCAGCAGAACCGGACTGGGGAATTCACCGCTCCACTTT.

The rearrangement joins TRBV29-1 to TRBJ1-1; D is possibly TRBD1 (5 bases). The CDR3 runs 12 residues. The V and J ends lost 5 bases and 12 bases respectively, with 19 bases between them. Germline V gives CDR1 SQVTM, CDR2 ANQGSEA. The CDR3 reads CSVRAGFSETFF. The CDR3 DNA follows: TGCAGCGTTAGAGCAGGGTTTTCGGAAACTTTCTTT.

In the case of this clonotype: A read error may account for a junction end that differs from germline. This sequence joins TRBV7-9 and TRBJ2-5; D is unresolved. The CDR3 runs 14 residues. Germline V gene data show CDR1 as SEHNR and CDR2 as FQNEAQ (reference sequence). CDR3 amino acids: CASSPHPQQETQNF. The CDR3 nucleotides read TGTGCCAGCAGCCCCCACCCGCAGCAAGAGACCCAGAACTTC.

The V call is TRBV4-1, the J call TRBJ1-6; D is uncertain. V shed 5 bases and J shed 10 bases, with 18 bases lying between them. Germline V gene sequence: CDR1 MGHRA, CDR2 YSYEKL. The CDR3 spans 15 residues. Here the CDR3 DNA reads TGCGCCAGCAGCTTCGATGAAGGAGAAGACTCACCCCTCCACTTT. Protein: CASSFDEGEDSPLHF.

A few counts support this clonotype. The CDR3 coding sequence is TGCAGCGTTGAGAGCGGGAGTTCAGAGACCCAGTACTTC. This encodes CSVESGSSETQYF. The chain uses TRBV29-1 and TRBJ2-5; 8 nucleotides match TRBD2. The ends lost 3 bases at V and 4 bases at J; junction bases unmatched: 4. The CDR3 runs 13 residues. CDR1 SQVTM and CDR2 ANQGSEA come from the germline V gene.

This clonotype was seen only once. The V gene is TRBV6-2 or TRBV6-3, the J gene TRBJ2-1, with TRBD2 identical over 9 bases. CDR3 length equals 13 residues. The germline gives CDR1 MNHEY, CDR2 SVGEGT. After removal of 10 bases from V and 9 bases from J, the junction contained 10 bases not matched to a gene. Written as DNA, the CDR3 is TGTGCCAACGGACTAGCGAGAGGGCGTGAGCAGTTCTTC. It specifies CANGLARGREQFF.

This clonotype was detected only once. A single base separates this from a much larger clone, so it may be a read error. This chain joins TRBV5-1 and TRBJ1-1; D unclear. Germline V gene lookup returns CDR1 SGHRS and CDR2 YFSETQ. The CDR3 is 13 residues long. The CDR3 sequence is CASTGFSGTQAFF. Here the CDR3 DNA reads TGCGCCAGCACCGGCTTCTCGGGCACTCAAGCTTTCTTT.

The chain carries TRBV6-9 and TRBJ1-2; perhaps TRBD1 as D (5 bases). Germline V gene lookup returns CDR1 MNHGY and CDR2 SVAAGI. This CDR3 is built from 21 residues. The CDR3 DNA sequence: TGTGTCAGGAGGGTACCGGGACGGCAAATCCAGCGGGTTCAGAATAACTATGGCTACACCTTC. Its protein product is CVRRVPGRQIQRVQNNYGYTF.

About this clonotype itself: A much larger clone differs by one base, so this may be a read error. The CDR3 loop is CASSEAPYSPLHF. In DNA form, the CDR3 reads TGTGCCAGCAGTGAAGCCCCATACAGCCCCCTCCACTTT. The chain combines TRBV6-1 with TRBJ1-6, with D uncertain. There are 13 residues in the CDR3. V lost 0 bases and J 13 bases, leaving 10 bases between the germline ends. CDR1 MNHNS and CDR2 SASEGT come from the germline V gene.

This clonotype has just one count. It may be a read error: a sequence one base away is much more abundant. The chain uses TRBV6-1 and TRBJ1-1; D uncertain. Germline lookup yields CDR1 MNHNS and CDR2 SASEGT. V lost 0 bases, J lost 11 bases, and 7 bases lay in between. There are 11 residues in the CDR3. The CDR3 coding sequence is TGTGCCAGCAGTGAAGCGGGTGAGGCTTTCTTT. Translation: CASSEAGEAFF.

The chain employs TRBV24-1 and TRBJ2-5; D is tentatively TRBD1 or TRBD2 (6 bases each). V lost 5 bases, J lost 0 bases, and 15 bases lay in between. This CDR3 region has 16 residues. The germline V gene has CDR1 KGHDR and CDR2 SFDVKD. The CDR3 DNA sequence: TGTGCCACCAGTGGCAGGACTACAGGGAACCAAGAGACCCAGTACTTC. It translates to CATSGRTTGNQETQYF.

On this clonotype: A read error may explain this, as a much larger clone is one base away. The CDR3 sequence: CSAGQCTDTQYF. The CDR3 DNA reads as TGCAGTGCTGGACAGTGCACAGATACGCAGTATTTT. The chain employs TRBV20-1 and TRBJ2-3; possibly TRBD1 for D (6 bases). Between the trimmed V and J ends, which lost 5 bases and 1 base, there was a span of 7 bases. Germline CDR1 and CDR2: DFQATT and SNEGSKA (reference sequence). This CDR3 is built from 12 residues.

With regard to this clonotype: Germline is not matched at one junction end, which may reflect a read error. The rearrangement links TRBV29-1 to TRBJ1-2; tentative D call: TRBD1 (5 bases). The germline V gene encodes CDR1 SQVTM and CDR2 ANQGSEA. CDR3 length: 14 amino acids. In DNA form, the CDR3 reads TGCAGCGTTGACTCACCAGCGAGGGACTATGACTACACCTTC. Translating gives CSVDSPARDYDYTF.

This chain connects TRBV20-1 to TRBJ2-1, with D tentatively TRBD1 (6 bases). The CDR3 is 12 residues long. Trimming cost V 4 bases and J 8 bases, with 12 bases left between them. CDR1 is DFQATT and CDR2 is SNEGSKA in the germline V gene (reference sequence). The chain's CDR3 is CSAKGQLDEQFF. The CDR3 DNA reads as TGCAGTGCTAAGGGACAATTAGATGAGCAGTTCTTC.

Of note for this clonotype: Mismatch with germline at one junction end may stem from a read error. The rearrangement uses TRBV11-3 and TRBJ2-1; tentative D call: TRBD2 (5 bases). Per the germline V gene, CDR1 is SGHNT and CDR2 is YENEEA. The CDR3 extends over 14 amino acids. The CDR3 region is CASSPRSVKSEHFF. The CDR3 nucleotides read TGTGCCAGCAGCCCTCGTAGCGTGAAGAGTGAGCACTTCTTC.

The rearrangement links TRBV14 to TRBJ1-1; D is uncertain. Trimming stripped 7 bases from V and 5 bases from J, with 2 bases between. The CDR3 contains 9 residues. Per germline, CDR1 SGHDN and CDR2 FVKESK. This chain's CDR3 is CASKTEAFF. The CDR3 region has the DNA TGTGCCAGCAAAACTGAAGCTTTCTTT.

The rearrangement uses TRBV20-1 and TRBJ2-1; 7 positions match TRBD2. Trimming cost V 3 bases and J 4 bases; bases outside gene matches: 12. The CDR3 is 16 residues long. The V gene's germline CDR1 is DFQATT and CDR2 SNEGSKA (reference sequence). The CDR3 loop is CSASPASGTTYNEQFF. CDR3 nucleotide sequence: TGCAGTGCTAGCCCCGCCTCCGGGACTACGTACAATGAGCAGTTCTTC.

With respect to this clonotype: The junction differs from germline at one of its ends, possibly a read error. The chain links TRBV11-2 to TRBJ2-5; D possibly corresponds to TRBD1 (6 bases). Germline lookup yields CDR1 SGHAT and CDR2 FQNNGV. The length of the CDR3 is 20 residues. The CDR3: CPSSPYRLPPRDKRQETQYF. The CDR3, as DNA: TGTCCCAGCAGCCCGTACCGACTACCCCCACGGGACAAAAGACAAGAGACCCAGTACTTC.